One and the same sample provided the 14 T cell receptor beta chains below, sequenced in a study of blood T cell repertoires in COVID-19. Some clones are missing from TCRdb's copy, which holds only in-frame ones; the method was immunoSEQ multiplex PCR. The sample has some 120,000 clones, around nine tenths seen once. Sequencing was performed on peripheral blood. The receptors shown here come from a woman aged 50 to 65 with acute or convalescent COVID-19.

The rearrangement links TRBV19 to TRBJ2-3; a possible D gene is TRBD2 (6 bases). V lost 4 bases and J 5 bases, leaving 13 bases between the germline ends. Germline loops: CDR1 LNHDA, CDR2 SQIVND (reference sequence). This CDR3 is built from 14 residues. CDR3 in amino acids: CASSRYGRLDTQYF. CDR3 in DNA: TGTGCCAGTAGTAGATACGGGAGATTAGATACGCAGTATTTT. Full variable domain (remainder filled in from reference TRBV19 and TRBJ2-3): DGGITQSPKYLFRKEGQNVTLSCEQNLNHDAMYWYRQDPGQGLRLIYYSQIVNDFQKGDIAEGYSVSREKKESFPLTVTSAQKNPTAFYLCASSRYGRLDTQYFGPGTRLTVL.

The chain joins TRBV4-1 to TRBJ2-7, with a possible D match to TRBD1 (6 bases). V was trimmed by 0 bases and J by 5 bases, leaving 14 bases between them. This CDR3 spans 15 amino acids. The germline gives CDR1 MGHRA, CDR2 YSYEKL. The CDR3 protein is CASSQDYRVGNEQYF. CDR3 nucleotides: TGCGCCAGCAGCCAAGATTACAGGGTTGGAAACGAGCAGTACTTC.

This clone was seen only once. This chain links TRBV5-4 with TRBJ1-1; 12 nucleotides line up with TRBD1. CDR1 is SGHNT and CDR2 is YYREEE in the germline V gene (reference sequence). This CDR3 is built from 14 residues. With V trimmed by 3 bases and J by 7 bases, 4 bases remained unmatched. The CDR3 bases are TGTGCCAGCAGCTCGGGACAGGGGGCTCGTGAAGCTTTCTTT. This gives the protein CASSSGQGAREAFF. Combining the CDR3 with reference TRBV5-4 and TRBJ1-1 gives the whole variable domain ETGVTQSPTHLIKTRGQQVTLRCSSQSGHNTVSWYQQALGQGPQFIFQYYREEENGRGNFPPRFSGLQFPNYSSELNVNALELDDSALYLCASSSGQGAREAFFGQGTRLTVV.

The chain joins TRBV30 to TRBJ1-2; the match to TRBD1 covers 7 bases. After removal of 3 bases from V and 4 bases from J, the junction contained 8 bases not matched to a gene. CDR1 GTSNPN and CDR2 SVGIG come from the germline V gene (reference sequence). This CDR3 spans 14 amino acids. CDR3 in DNA: TGTGCCTGGAGAGAGTTAGGGACAGCCTATGGCTACACCTTC. It codes for CAWRELGTAYGYTF.

This clone was seen once. V usage is TRBV12-3 or TRBV12-4 and J usage is TRBJ2-1; D is undetermined. The CDR3 has 11 amino acids. With 6 bases removed from V and 4 bases from J, the gap between germline ends came to 4 bases. CDR3 residues: CASRHYNEQFF. The CDR3 region has the DNA TGTGCCAGCAGACATTACAATGAGCAGTTCTTC.

The chain links TRBV11-3 to TRBJ2-7; D is possibly TRBD1 (5 bases). The CDR3 is made up of 16 amino acids. Deletions cut 5 bases from V and 4 bases from J, with 21 bases between. Germline assignment: CDR1 SGHNT and CDR2 YENEEA. CDR3 DNA: TGTGCCAGCAGCGCCCGCTCCGGGCTCAGGGATTACGAGCAGTACTTC. It encodes CASSARSGLRDYEQYF.

V usage is TRBV5-8 and J usage is TRBJ2-2, with 8 bases that match TRBD1. The germline gives CDR1 SGHTS, CDR2 YDEGEE. V was pared by 7 bases and J by 3 bases, with 8 bases of the junction left unmatched. The CDR3 covers 15 residues. The CDR3 DNA sequence: TGTGCCAGCTTGTTTCGGACAGGGTACACCGGGGAGCTGTTTTTT. Residues: CASLFRTGYTGELFF.

The CDR3 region is CATSGGRTPPNTGELFF. CDR3 coding DNA: TGTGCCACCAGTGGAGGGCGCACCCCCCCGAACACCGGGGAGCTGTTTTTT. The gene calls are TRBV24-1 and TRBJ2-2; D is possibly TRBD2 (5 bases). CDR3 length equals 17 residues. The V and J ends lost 5 bases and 0 bases respectively, with 15 bases between them. Germline V gives CDR1 KGHDR, CDR2 SFDVKD.

CDR3 nucleotides: TGTGCCAGCAGCCATCATCAAGCGGGAGCGGTAGAGACCCAGTACTTC. It is translated as CASSHHQAGAVETQYF. This chain links TRBV27 with TRBJ2-5, with 8 nucleotides matching TRBD2. V shed 6 bases, J shed 4 bases, and the junction held 13 bases outside the gene matches. Germline V gives CDR1 MNHEY, CDR2 SMNVEV (reference sequence). This CDR3 has 16 amino acids.

This sequence joins TRBV5-1 and TRBJ1-6; 11 nucleotides align to TRBD1. This CDR3 spans 15 amino acids. The V and J ends lost 3 bases and 7 bases, in that order; junction bases with no gene match: 3. CDR1 is SGHRS and CDR2 is YFSETQ in the germline V gene. The chain's CDR3 is CASSSGQGGNSPLHF. Here the CDR3 DNA reads TGCGCCAGCAGCTCGGGACAGGGGGGGAATTCACCCCTCCACTTT.

The chain recombines TRBV30 with TRBJ1-1; 8 bases fit TRBD1. Trimming removed 8 bases from V and 5 bases from J; junction bases left unmatched: 7. This CDR3 has 12 amino acids. Germline CDR1 and CDR2: GTSNPN and SVGIG (reference sequence). For the CDR3, the DNA is TGTGCCCGCAGGACAGGGCCAACTGAAGCTTTCTTT. It is translated as CARRTGPTEAFF. The complete variable domain, with remaining parts taken from reference TRBV30 and TRBJ1-1, reads SQTIHQWPATLVQPVGSPLSLECTVEGTSNPNLYWYRQAAGRGLQLLFYSVGIGQISSEVPQNLSASRPQDRQFILSSKKLLLSDSGFYLCARRTGPTEAFFGQGTRLTVV.

The gene calls are TRBV10-2 and TRBJ1-1, with D perhaps matching TRBD1 (5 bases). Per germline, CDR1 WSHSY and CDR2 SAAADI. Trimming removed 7 bases at V and 1 base at J, with 7 bases between. CDR3 length: 12 residues. CDR3 nucleotide sequence: TGCGCCAGCATTGGACAGAACACTGAAGCTTTCTTT. This gives the protein CASIGQNTEAFF.

The chain couples TRBV5-4 to TRBJ1-2, with TRBD1 matching 9 bases. The CDR3 runs 15 residues. Germline V CDR1 and CDR2: SGHNT, YYREEE (reference sequence). V was clipped by 0 bases and J by 4 bases; unmatched bases: 4. The CDR3 DNA is TGTGCCAGCAGCTTGGGGGGACAGGGACTCTATGGCTACACCTTC. Translated: CASSLGGQGLYGYTF.

This clone was observed a handful of times. The chain carries TRBV5-1 and TRBJ1-4; possibly TRBD1 for D (5 bases). V was shortened by 5 bases and J by 0 bases, with 11 bases between the two germline ends. This CDR3 comprises 15 residues. The germline gives CDR1 SGHRS, CDR2 YFSETQ. In DNA, the CDR3 is TGCGCCAGCAGTAGGGACTACCCAACTAATGAAAAACTGTTTTTT. It is translated as CASSRDYPTNEKLFF.